The clone carrying this TCR beta chain has at least ten counts. This sample is part of a study of T cells after yellow fever vaccination. Looking at the study overall: Preparation used SMART-Seq v4 Ultra Low Input for the low-cell-number fractions.

The length of the CDR3 is 15 residues. V shed 0 bases and J shed 2 bases, with 11 bases lying between them. Germline CDR1 reads SGHRS; CDR2 reads YFSETQ. In TCRdb, the 5' RACE reads were re-called with MiXCR into one record per CDR3 protein. The sample has some 300,000 distinct CDR3 sequences, approximately 8% seen once. Sequenced material: CD4+ T cells sorted from PBMCs, taken 5 days after the yellow fever booster vaccination. The clonotype comes from a man younger than 35 who received the YFV17D yellow fever vaccine. This rearrangement joins TRBV5-1 to TRBJ2-5; D not resolved. The chain's CDR3 is CASSLGDGSQETQYF. The DNA of the CDR3 is TGCGCCAGCAGCTTGGGAGACGGATCTCAAGAGACCCAGTACTTC.